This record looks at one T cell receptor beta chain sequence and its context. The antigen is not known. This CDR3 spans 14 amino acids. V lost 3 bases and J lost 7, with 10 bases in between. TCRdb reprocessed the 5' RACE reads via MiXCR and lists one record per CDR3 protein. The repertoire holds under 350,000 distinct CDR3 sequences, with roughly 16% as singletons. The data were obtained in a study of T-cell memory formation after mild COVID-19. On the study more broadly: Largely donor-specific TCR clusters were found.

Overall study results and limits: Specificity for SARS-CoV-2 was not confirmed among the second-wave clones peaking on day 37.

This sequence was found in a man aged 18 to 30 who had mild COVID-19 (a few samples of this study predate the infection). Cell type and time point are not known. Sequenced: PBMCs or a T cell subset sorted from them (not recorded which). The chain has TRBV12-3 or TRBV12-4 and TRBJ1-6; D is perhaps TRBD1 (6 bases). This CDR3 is CASSFRTANSPLHF. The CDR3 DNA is TGTGCCAGCAGTTTTCGGACAGCAAATTCACCCCTCCACTTT.